The 19 T cell receptor beta chains listed next were all sequenced from one sample in a study of blood T cell repertoires in COVID-19. TCRdb keeps only in-frame clones here, not all; method: immunoSEQ multiplex PCR. The sample yields some 120,000 clones, roughly 84% seen once. Sequencing used peripheral blood. The receptors stem from a man aged 35-49 years with acute or convalescent COVID-19.

The CDR3 nucleotides read TGTGCCAGCAGTTTAGTAGGACTAGCCGCCACCGGGGAGCTGTTTTTT. Amino acids: CASSLVGLAATGELFF. The chain is built from TRBV27 and TRBJ2-2; 8 bases match TRBD2. V lost 2 bases and J lost 4; bases outside the gene matches: 6. Per the germline V gene, CDR1 is MNHEY and CDR2 is SMNVEV (reference sequence). This CDR3 contains 16 residues.

The chain uses TRBV7-2 and TRBJ1-2; no reliable D call. The V gene lost 1 base and the J gene lost 4 bases, with 7 bases spanning the gap. This CDR3 spans 13 amino acids. Germline V gives CDR1 SGHTA, CDR2 FQGNSA. CDR3 region: CASSLEATYGYTF. CDR3 nucleotide sequence: TGTGCCAGCAGCTTAGAAGCTACCTATGGCTACACCTTC.

This rearrangement joins TRBV6-1 to TRBJ1-3; D gene unclear. Germline V lookup: CDR1 MNHNS, CDR2 SASEGT. Trimming left V 2 bases short and J 4 bases short, with 12 bases between. The CDR3 consists of 15 residues. The CDR3 coding sequence is TGTGCCAGCAGTGAATATATGGCCGCCGGAAACACCATATATTTT. This encodes CASSEYMAAGNTIYF.

This clone occurred a few times. Other DNA sequences from this sample encode an identical CDR3 as well. The V gene is TRBV7-2, the J gene TRBJ2-3; TRBD2 matches 7 bases. Germline V lookup: CDR1 SGHTA, CDR2 FQGNSA. The CDR3 consists of 15 residues. V was pared by 3 bases and J by 2 bases, with 5 bases of the junction left unmatched. For the CDR3, the DNA is TGTGCCAGCAGCTTGAGCGGGGTACTCACAGATACGCAGTATTTT. Protein sequence: CASSLSGVLTDTQYF.

CDR3 DNA sequence: TGTGCCAGCAGGGGGGACAGGCCGTTCCTAATCTACGAGCAGTACTTC. Residues: CASRGDRPFLIYEQYF. V usage is TRBV6-4 and J usage is TRBJ2-7; TRBD1 agrees at 8 bases. The CDR3 loop spans 16 amino acids. Losses at the gene ends were 6 bases for V and 3 bases for J; bases not matched to a gene: 13. Per germline, CDR1 MRHNA and CDR2 SNTAGT.

The rearrangement links TRBV28 to TRBJ2-7, with D uncertain. The CDR3 totals 13 residues. Germline V lookup: CDR1 MDHEN, CDR2 SYDVKM. Trimming shortened V by 3 bases and J by 7 bases, and 13 bases separated the two germline ends. The CDR3 sequence is CASSFGPLWEQYF. The CDR3 DNA is TGTGCCAGCAGTTTTGGCCCCCTTTGGGAGCAGTACTTC.

This sequence joins TRBV29-1 and TRBJ2-1, with 12 bases matching TRBD2. The CDR3 length is 13 residues. CDR1 and CDR2 (germline): SQVTM, ANQGSEA. The junction had 4 bases not matched to a gene; V was cut back by 7 bases and J by 6 bases. This chain's CDR3 is CSAPGLAGNEQFF. CDR3 coding DNA: TGCAGCGCCCCGGGACTAGCGGGCAATGAGCAGTTCTTC.

The chain links TRBV7-8 to TRBJ2-1, with 7 bases fitting TRBD1. CDR1 and CDR2 from the germline V gene are SGHVS and FQNEAQ. The CDR3 is 16 residues long. Trimming took 1 base from V and 12 from J; bases not matched to a gene: 15. The CDR3 region has the DNA TGTGCCAGCAGCTTAGTCGACAGGGTGTCGGCAATTGTGCAGTTCTTC. Encoded protein: CASSLVDRVSAIVQFF.

The J gene is TRBJ1-2, the V gene TRBV9, with unresolved D. CDR1 is SGDLS, CDR2 YYNGEE, per germline. There are 13 residues in the CDR3. V gave up 0 bases and J gave up 4 bases, with 7 bases separating them. CDR3 DNA sequence: TGTGCCAGCAGCGTAGACCGGGGCTATGGCTACACCTTC. Its translation: CASSVDRGYGYTF. The whole variable domain, remainder taken from reference TRBV9 and TRBJ1-2, is DSGVTQTPKHLITATGQRVTLRCSPRSGDLSVYWYQQSLDQGLQFLIQYYNGEERAKGNILERFSAQQFPDLHSELNLSSLELGDSALYFCASSVDRGYGYTFGSGTRLTVV.

The V call is TRBV4-2, the J call TRBJ2-1; 7 bases align to TRBD2. Germline CDR1 reads LGHNA; CDR2 reads YNFKEQ. The CDR3 covers 16 residues. Germline trimming cut 1 base from V and 9 bases from J; bases unmatched to any gene: 12. CDR3 residues: CASSQVPSGDWPEQFF. CDR3 nucleotide sequence: TGTGCCAGCAGCCAAGTCCCTAGCGGAGATTGGCCTGAGCAGTTCTTC.

This clone appeared a single time. The chain is built from TRBV12-5 and TRBJ2-3, with 10 bases lining up with TRBD2. Germline trimming cut 5 bases from V and 5 bases from J; bases unmatched to any gene: 4. The germline gives CDR1 LGHNT, CDR2 FRNRAP. CDR3 length equals 14 residues. The CDR3 spells CASGTRTSGDTQYF. The CDR3, as DNA: TGTGCTAGTGGTACTCGGACTAGCGGAGATACGCAGTATTTT.

The rearrangement links TRBV28 to TRBJ2-7, with 7 bases lining up with TRBD2. CDR3 size: 14 residues. V dropped 5 bases and J dropped 3; count of bases not matched to a gene: 7. Germline V CDR1 and CDR2: MDHEN, SYDVKM. CDR3 nucleotides: TGTGCCAGCAGTATTTCTAGCGGTTACTACGAGCAGTACTTC. It yields the protein CASSISSGYYEQYF. The full variable domain, its missing parts supplied by reference TRBV28 and TRBJ2-7, is DVKVTQSSRYLVKRTGEKVFLECVQDMDHENMFWYRQDPGLGLRLIYFSYDVKMKEKGDIPEGYSVSREKKERFSLILESASTNQTSMYLCASSISSGYYEQYFGPGTRLTVT.

This clone showed up just a few times. The CDR3, as DNA: TGTGCCAGTAGTCCCTGGACAGGGGACTATGAGCAGTTCTTC. Encoded protein: CASSPWTGDYEQFF. The V and J genes are TRBV19 and TRBJ2-1; 9 bases agree with TRBD1. Germline loops: CDR1 LNHDA, CDR2 SQIVND (reference sequence). CDR3 length equals 14 residues. V lost 5 bases, J lost 8 bases, and 7 bases stayed unmatched.

The chain uses TRBV7-3 and TRBJ2-2; D may be TRBD1 (7 bases). The CDR3 consists of 16 residues. Trimming removed 5 bases from V and 0 bases from J, with 13 bases in between. Germline assignment: CDR1 SGHTA and CDR2 FQGTGA. Here the CDR3 reads CASSLRGAANTGELFF. Here the CDR3 DNA reads TGTGCCAGCAGCCTCAGGGGGGCCGCGAACACCGGGGAGCTGTTTTTT.

This clone has only one observation. The CDR3 is CASSYSGMNTGELFF. The DNA of the CDR3 is TGTGCCAGCAGTTATAGCGGGATGAACACCGGGGAGCTGTTTTTT. The chain employs TRBV6-5 and TRBJ2-2, with 8 bases lining up with TRBD2. The CDR3 consists of 15 residues. Trimming at V came to 3 bases and at J to 1 base, leaving 1 base not matched to a gene. Germline V gene lookup returns CDR1 MNHEY and CDR2 SVGAGI.

This chain links TRBV5-1 with TRBJ2-7; a possible D gene is TRBD2 (6 bases). Trimming took 7 bases from V and 3 from J, leaving 8 bases between them. Germline CDR1 is SGHRS and CDR2 is YFSETQ. This CDR3 contains 11 residues. The CDR3 protein is CASLTSYEQYF. The CDR3 DNA sequence: TGCGCCAGCTTGACTAGCTACGAGCAGTACTTC.

This clone showed up just a few times. V usage is TRBV19 and J usage is TRBJ2-7; 10 bases agree with TRBD1. The CDR3 extends over 14 amino acids. The ends lost 6 bases at V and 5 bases at J; junction bases unmatched: 7. Germline V gene lookup returns CDR1 LNHDA and CDR2 SQIVND (reference sequence). Written as DNA, the CDR3 is TGTGCCAGTAGCACGAGACAGGGGGCCCACGAGCAGTACTTC. The encoded protein is CASSTRQGAHEQYF.

This clone appeared once. This CDR3 reads CASMKETGGPYEQYF. CDR3 DNA sequence: TGTGCCAGCATGAAGGAGACAGGGGGTCCCTACGAGCAGTACTTC. The chain is built from TRBV2 and TRBJ2-7, with 9 bases lining up with TRBD1. J gave up 2 bases and V 7 bases, and 9 bases lay outside the gene matches. Per the germline V gene, CDR1 is SNHLY and CDR2 is FYNNEI. This CDR3 has 15 amino acids.

This chain uses TRBV5-1 with TRBJ2-1, with D unresolved. Trimming shortened V by 4 bases and J by 4 bases, and 18 bases separated the two germline ends. Germline CDR1 and CDR2: SGHRS and YFSETQ. The CDR3 is 16 amino acids. CDR3: CASSPRLSDIYNEQFF. The DNA of the CDR3 is TGCGCCAGCAGCCCACGTCTCAGTGATATATACAATGAGCAGTTCTTC.